The T cell receptor (beta chain) described here comes from a study of cytomegalovirus exposure and HLA in healthy donors. Overall study: Around 180 million T cells yielded 100 million or so unique TCR beta sequences, as an earlier analysis found.

Findings and limits, study-wide: Common viral pathogens (according to a later analysis) appeared linked to several of the most significant clusters. Across all donors, roughly uniform sequencing depth was an assumption of the presence/absence analyses. Most TCR beta V segments were productive about 87% or about 30% of the time in an earlier analysis.

Primers for the PCR totalled 60 Vbeta and 13 Jbeta. Sequencing was performed with immunoSEQ multiplex PCR; in TCRdb, only in-frame clones are kept and a portion is missing. The sample lists approximately 180,000 clones; more than 85% were seen once. With 7 bases removed from V and 5 bases from J, the gap between germline ends came to 20 bases. The CDR3 is made up of 15 amino acids. CDR1 and CDR2 (germline): SNHLY, FYNNEI. Turning to this clone: Its antigen is as yet unknown.

The sequenced sample consisted of PBMCs. This clonotype was obtained from a woman under 30 in good health and CMV-seronegative. The chain recombines TRBV2 with TRBJ2-5, with no clear D. The CDR3 region is CASTPAPFIRETQYF. The CDR3 region has the DNA TGTGCCAGCACCCCAGCGCCATTCATACGCGAGACCCAGTACTTC.